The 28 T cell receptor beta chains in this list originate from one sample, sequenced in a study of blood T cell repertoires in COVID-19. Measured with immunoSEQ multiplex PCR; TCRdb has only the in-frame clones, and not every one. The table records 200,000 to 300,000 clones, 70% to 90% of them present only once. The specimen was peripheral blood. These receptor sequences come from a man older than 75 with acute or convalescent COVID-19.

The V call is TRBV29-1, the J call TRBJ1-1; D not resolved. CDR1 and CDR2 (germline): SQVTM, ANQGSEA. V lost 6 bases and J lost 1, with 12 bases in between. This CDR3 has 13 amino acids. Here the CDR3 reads CSVTPRGNTEAFF. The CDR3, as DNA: TGCAGCGTGACGCCCCGGGGGAACACTGAAGCTTTCTTT.

This CDR3 reads CASSRDRRGRGTF. The CDR3 DNA reads as TGTGCCAGCAGTAGGGACAGACGGGGAAGGGGCACCTTC. The gene calls are TRBV6-5 and TRBJ1-2; TRBD1 aligns across 7 bases. There are 13 residues in the CDR3. Per the germline V gene, CDR1 is MNHEY and CDR2 is SVGAGI. V shed 5 bases and J 13 bases; nucleotides not matched to a gene: 13.

The CDR3 region is CASSLQGHQPQHF. Written as DNA, the CDR3 is TGTGCCAGCAGCTTACAGGGCCATCAGCCCCAGCATTTT. The V gene is TRBV7-2, the J gene TRBJ1-5; D perhaps matches TRBD1 (5 bases). The V end lost 2 bases, the J end lost 5 bases, and 7 bases lay between the germline ends. The CDR3 totals 13 residues. Germline V gives CDR1 SGHTA, CDR2 FQGNSA. Variable domain in full (rest from reference TRBV7-2 and TRBJ1-5): GAGVSQSPSNKVTEKGKDVELRCDPISGHTALYWYRQSLGQGLEFLIYFQGNSAPDKSGLPSDRFSAERTGGSVSTLTIQRTQQEDSAVYLCASSLQGHQPQHFGDGTRLSIL.

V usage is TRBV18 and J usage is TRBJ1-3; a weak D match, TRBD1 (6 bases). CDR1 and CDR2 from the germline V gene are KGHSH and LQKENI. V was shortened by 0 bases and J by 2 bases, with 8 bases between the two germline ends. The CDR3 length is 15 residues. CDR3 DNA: TGTGCCAGCTCACCACCAGCAGGGGCTGGAAACACCATATATTTT. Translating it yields CASSPPAGAGNTIYF. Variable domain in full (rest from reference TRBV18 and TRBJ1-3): NAGVMQNPRHLVRRRGQEARLRCSPMKGHSHVYWYRQLPEEGLKFMVYLQKENIIDESGMPKERFSAEFPKEGPSILRIQQVVRGDSAAYFCASSPPAGAGNTIYFGEGSWLTVV.

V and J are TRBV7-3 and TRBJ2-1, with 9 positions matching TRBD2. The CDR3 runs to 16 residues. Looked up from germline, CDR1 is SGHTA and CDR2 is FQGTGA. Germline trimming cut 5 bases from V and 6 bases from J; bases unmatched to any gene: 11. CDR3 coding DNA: TGTGCCAGCAGCCCCAGGGTAGCGGGAGCCTTCAATGAGCAGTTCTTC. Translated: CASSPRVAGAFNEQFF.

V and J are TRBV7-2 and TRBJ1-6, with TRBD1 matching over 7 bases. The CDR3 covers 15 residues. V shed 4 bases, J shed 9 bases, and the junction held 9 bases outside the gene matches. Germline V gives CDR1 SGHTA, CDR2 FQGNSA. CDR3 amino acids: CASSSEETGISPLHF. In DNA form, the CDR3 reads TGTGCCAGCAGCTCCGAAGAGACAGGGATTTCACCCCTCCACTTT.

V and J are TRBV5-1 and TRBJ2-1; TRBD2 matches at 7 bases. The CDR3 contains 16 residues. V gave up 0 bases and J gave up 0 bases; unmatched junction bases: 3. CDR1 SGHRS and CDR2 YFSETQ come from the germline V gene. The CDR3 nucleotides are TGCGCCAGCAGCTTGGCCGGGGGGAGCTCCTACAATGAGCAGTTCTTC. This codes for CASSLAGGSSYNEQFF.

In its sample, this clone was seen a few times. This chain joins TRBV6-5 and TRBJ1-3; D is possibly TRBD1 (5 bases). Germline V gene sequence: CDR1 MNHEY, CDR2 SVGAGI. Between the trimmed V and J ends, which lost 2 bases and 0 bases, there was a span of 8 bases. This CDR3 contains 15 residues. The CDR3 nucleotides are TGTGCCAGCAGTTACGGGGCGAGCTCTGGAAACACCATATATTTT. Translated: CASSYGASSGNTIYF.

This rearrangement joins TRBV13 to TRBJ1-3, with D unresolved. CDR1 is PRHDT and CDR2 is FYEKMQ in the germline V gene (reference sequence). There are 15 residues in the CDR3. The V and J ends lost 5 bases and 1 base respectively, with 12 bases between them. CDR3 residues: CASSLLEESGNTIYF. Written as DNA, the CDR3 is TGTGCCAGCAGCCTCTTAGAAGAGTCTGGAAACACCATATATTTT.

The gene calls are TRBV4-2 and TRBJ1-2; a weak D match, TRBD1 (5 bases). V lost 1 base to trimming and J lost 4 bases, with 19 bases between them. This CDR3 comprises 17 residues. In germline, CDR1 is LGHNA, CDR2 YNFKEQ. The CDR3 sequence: CASSQVGGIQVRYGYTF. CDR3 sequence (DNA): TGTGCCAGCAGCCAAGTGGGGGGAATACAGGTCCGCTATGGCTACACCTTC.

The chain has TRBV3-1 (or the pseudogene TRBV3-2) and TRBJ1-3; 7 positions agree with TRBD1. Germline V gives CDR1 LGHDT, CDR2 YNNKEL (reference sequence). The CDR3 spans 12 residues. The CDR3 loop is CAKGAEGNTIYF. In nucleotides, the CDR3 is TGTGCTAAGGGGGCCGAGGGAAACACCATATATTTT.

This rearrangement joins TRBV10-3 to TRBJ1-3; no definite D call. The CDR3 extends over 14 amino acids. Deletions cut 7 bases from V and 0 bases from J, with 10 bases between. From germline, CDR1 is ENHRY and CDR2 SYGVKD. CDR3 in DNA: TGTGCCATCACTGACGGTTTCTCTGGAAACACCATATATTTT. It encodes CAITDGFSGNTIYF.

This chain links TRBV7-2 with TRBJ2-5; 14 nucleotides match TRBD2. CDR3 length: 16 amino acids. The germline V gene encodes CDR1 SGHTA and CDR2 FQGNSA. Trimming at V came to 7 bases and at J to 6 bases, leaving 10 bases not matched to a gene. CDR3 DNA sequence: TGTGCCAGCACCCGCGGGACTAGCGGGAGTACAAAGACCCAGTACTTC. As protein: CASTRGTSGSTKTQYF.

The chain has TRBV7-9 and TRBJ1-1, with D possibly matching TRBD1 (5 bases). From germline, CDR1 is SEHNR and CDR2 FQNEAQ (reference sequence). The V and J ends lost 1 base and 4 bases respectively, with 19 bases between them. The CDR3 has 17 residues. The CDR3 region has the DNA TGTGCCAGCAGCTTAGTCGGGGGGATAGGGAGGAGCACTGAAGCTTTCTTT. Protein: CASSLVGGIGRSTEAFF.

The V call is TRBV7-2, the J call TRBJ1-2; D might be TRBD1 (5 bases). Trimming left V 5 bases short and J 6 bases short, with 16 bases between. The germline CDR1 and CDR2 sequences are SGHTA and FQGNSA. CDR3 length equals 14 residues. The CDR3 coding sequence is TGTGCCAGCAGCCTACGGACGGCGACAGATGGCTACACCTTC. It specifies CASSLRTATDGYTF. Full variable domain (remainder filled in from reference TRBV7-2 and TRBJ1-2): GAGVSQSPSNKVTEKGKDVELRCDPISGHTALYWYRQSLGQGLEFLIYFQGNSAPDKSGLPSDRFSAERTGGSVSTLTIQRTQQEDSAVYLCASSLRTATDGYTFGSGTRLTVV.

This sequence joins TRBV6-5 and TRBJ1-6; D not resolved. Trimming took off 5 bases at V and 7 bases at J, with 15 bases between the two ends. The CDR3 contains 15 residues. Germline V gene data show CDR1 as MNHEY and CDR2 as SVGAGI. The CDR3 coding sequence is TGTGCCAGCAGTCCCTACTTTGAGGAAAATTCACCCCTCCACTTT. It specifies CASSPYFEENSPLHF.

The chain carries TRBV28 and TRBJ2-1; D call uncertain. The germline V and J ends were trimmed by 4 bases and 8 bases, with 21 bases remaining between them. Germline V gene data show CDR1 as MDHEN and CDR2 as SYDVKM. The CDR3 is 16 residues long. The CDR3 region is CASSSPRREEADEQFF. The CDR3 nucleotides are TGTGCCAGCAGTTCCCCCCGACGTGAGGAAGCAGATGAGCAGTTCTTC.

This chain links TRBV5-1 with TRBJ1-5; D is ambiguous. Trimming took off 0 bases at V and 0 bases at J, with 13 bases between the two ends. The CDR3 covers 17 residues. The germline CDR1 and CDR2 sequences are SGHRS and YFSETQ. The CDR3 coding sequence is TGCGCCAGCAGCTTGGGACCCCCACTAGGTAGCAATCAGCCCCAGCATTTT. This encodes CASSLGPPLGSNQPQHF.

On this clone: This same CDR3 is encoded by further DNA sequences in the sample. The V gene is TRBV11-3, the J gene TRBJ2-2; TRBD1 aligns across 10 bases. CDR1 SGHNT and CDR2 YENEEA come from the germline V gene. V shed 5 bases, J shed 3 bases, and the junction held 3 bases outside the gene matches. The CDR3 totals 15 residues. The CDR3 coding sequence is TGTGCCAGCAGCCTCGGACAGGGGGACACCGGGGAGCTGTTTTTT. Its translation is CASSLGQGDTGELFF.

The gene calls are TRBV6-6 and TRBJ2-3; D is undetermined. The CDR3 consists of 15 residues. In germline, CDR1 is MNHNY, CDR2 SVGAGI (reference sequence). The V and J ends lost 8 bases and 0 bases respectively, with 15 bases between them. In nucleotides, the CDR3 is TGTGCCAGCTCCCGACTGAGCACTAGCACAGATACGCAGTATTTT. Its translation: CASSRLSTSTDTQYF.

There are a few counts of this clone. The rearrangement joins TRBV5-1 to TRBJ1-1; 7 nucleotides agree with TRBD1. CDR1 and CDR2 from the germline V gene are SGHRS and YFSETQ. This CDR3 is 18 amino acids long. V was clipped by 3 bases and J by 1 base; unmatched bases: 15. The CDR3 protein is CASSSPRGGASGNTEAFF. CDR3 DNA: TGCGCCAGCAGCTCCCCGCGAGGGGGCGCGAGCGGGAACACTGAAGCTTTCTTT.

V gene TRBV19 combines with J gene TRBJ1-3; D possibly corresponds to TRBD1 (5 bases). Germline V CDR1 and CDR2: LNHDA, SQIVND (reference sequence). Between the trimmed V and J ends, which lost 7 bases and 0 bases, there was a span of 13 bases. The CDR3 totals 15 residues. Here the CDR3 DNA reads TGTGCCAGTATCCCTCCGGGGGGCTCTGGAAACACCATATATTTT. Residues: CASIPPGGSGNTIYF.

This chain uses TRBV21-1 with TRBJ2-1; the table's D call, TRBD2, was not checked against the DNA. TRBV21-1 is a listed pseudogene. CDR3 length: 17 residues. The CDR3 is CASSTWAGLSSYNEQFF. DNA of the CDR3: TGTGCCAGCAGCACCTGGGCGGGACTGAGCTCCTACAATGAGCAGTTCTTC.

Here the CDR3 DNA reads TGCAGCGTCACGAAGACAGGGGGCTCTGAAGCTTTCTTT. It codes for CSVTKTGGSEAFF. The chain carries TRBV29-1 and TRBJ1-1, with 10 bases lining up with TRBD1. CDR1 and CDR2 (germline): SQVTM, ANQGSEA. The CDR3 is made up of 13 amino acids. J gave up 6 bases and V 6 bases, and 7 bases lay outside the gene matches.

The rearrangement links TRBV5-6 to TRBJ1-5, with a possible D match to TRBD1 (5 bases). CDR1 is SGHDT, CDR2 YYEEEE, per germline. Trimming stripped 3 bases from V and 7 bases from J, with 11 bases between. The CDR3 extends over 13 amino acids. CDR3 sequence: CASSSTVSQPQHF. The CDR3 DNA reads TGTGCCAGCAGCTCGACAGTTAGCCAGCCCCAGCATTTT.

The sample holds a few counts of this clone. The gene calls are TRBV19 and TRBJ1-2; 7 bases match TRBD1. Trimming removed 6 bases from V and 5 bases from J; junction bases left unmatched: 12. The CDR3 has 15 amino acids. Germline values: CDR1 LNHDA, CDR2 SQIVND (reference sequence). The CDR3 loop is CASSDKITGAYGYTF. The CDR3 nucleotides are TGTGCCAGTAGCGATAAAATCACAGGGGCTTATGGCTACACCTTC.

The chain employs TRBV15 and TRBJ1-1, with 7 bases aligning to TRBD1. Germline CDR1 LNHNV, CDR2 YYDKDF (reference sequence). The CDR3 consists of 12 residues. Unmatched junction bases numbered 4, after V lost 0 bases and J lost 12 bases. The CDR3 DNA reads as TGTGCCACCAGCAGAGATATGGGACAGACTTTCTTT. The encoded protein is CATSRDMGQTFF.

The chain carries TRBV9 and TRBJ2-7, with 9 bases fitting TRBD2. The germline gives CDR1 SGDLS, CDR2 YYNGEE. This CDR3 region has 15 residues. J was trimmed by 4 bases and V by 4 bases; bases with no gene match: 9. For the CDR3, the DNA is TGTGCCAGCAGCAGGGCGGGGGGGGACCGGTACGAGCAGTACTTC. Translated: CASSRAGGDRYEQYF.